The subject of this entry is one T cell receptor (beta chain). Its specificity is unknown. This sample is drawn from a study of metastatic and nonmetastatic thyroid tumors. For the study at large: Thyroid patients, malignant and benign, had repertoires compared across blood and tumor or nodule tissue.

TCRdb reassembled clones from the PCR reads with MiXCR. The top ten hold about 18% of the sample, which has some 40,000 clones, around 20% seen once. Patients had received no treatment of any kind before thyroid surgery. Trimming removed 2 bases at V and 6 bases at J, with 14 bases between. The CDR3 runs to 15 residues. Germline lookup yields CDR1 KGHSH and CDR2 LQKENI. Study-wide points: In both blood and tumor samples, TCR beta diversity was reported significantly higher for malignant than benign nodules.

The sequencing input was blood. This clonotype originated in a female donor with papillary thyroid cancer or a benign thyroid nodule (not recorded which). Some clones in this sample may be carry-over from other donors' samples. The chain recombines TRBV18 with TRBJ2-1; D is undetermined. CDR3 nucleotide sequence: TGTGCCAGCTCACCAGTTAACGGGCGTACCAATGAGCAGTTCTTC. This codes for CASSPVNGRTNEQFF.